Included here is one TCR beta chain sequence, with context. This entry belongs to a study of cytomegalovirus exposure and HLA in healthy donors. This table comes from immunoSEQ multiplex PCR, and its TCRdb copy is limited to in-frame clones, with some not included. Here the sample spans roughly 60,000 clones, about 90% being singletons. V trimming: 4 bases; J trimming: 2 bases; junction bases outside the gene matches: 2. CDR1 is KGHSH and CDR2 is LQKENI in the germline V gene. This CDR3 is 13 amino acids long. The chain carries TRBV18 and TRBJ2-7, with 7 nucleotides matching TRBD1. The clonotype originates from a woman under 30 in good health and CMV-seronegative. The sequenced sample was PBMCs. CDR3 bases: TGTGCCAGCTCACGAACAGGGGCCTACGAGCAGTACTTC. Residues: CASSRTGAYEQYF.